This TCR beta chain was documented in a study of blood T cell repertoires in COVID-19. Study-wide background: T cells, B-cell-depleted T cells, or PBMCs provided the cDNA or gDNA that served as material.

Cohorts were determined from participant-reported clinical history. This CDR3 contains 14 residues. The V gene's germline CDR1 is MNHEY and CDR2 SVGAGI. The germline V and J ends were trimmed by 3 bases and 4 bases, with 10 bases remaining between them. In the source study's methods: From reference gene primer amplification, estimates of nucleated cell counts were derived. Produced via immunoSEQ multiplex PCR; TCRdb's table is partial and in-frame only. D and trimming were read from the DNA, whereas the V and J calls and clone size are those reported in that table. The sample contains about 130,000 clones, just over 85% of which appear only once.

This rearrangement joins TRBV6-5 to TRBJ2-1, with TRBD1 as a possible D gene (5 bases). What was sequenced was PBMCs or T cells enriched from blood (not recorded which). The receptor's source is a man aged 50-59 years who had recovered from COVID-19. CDR3 DNA: TGTGCCAGCAGTTATAGGACAATTTACAATGAGCAGTTCTTC. This sequence encodes CASSYRTIYNEQFF.